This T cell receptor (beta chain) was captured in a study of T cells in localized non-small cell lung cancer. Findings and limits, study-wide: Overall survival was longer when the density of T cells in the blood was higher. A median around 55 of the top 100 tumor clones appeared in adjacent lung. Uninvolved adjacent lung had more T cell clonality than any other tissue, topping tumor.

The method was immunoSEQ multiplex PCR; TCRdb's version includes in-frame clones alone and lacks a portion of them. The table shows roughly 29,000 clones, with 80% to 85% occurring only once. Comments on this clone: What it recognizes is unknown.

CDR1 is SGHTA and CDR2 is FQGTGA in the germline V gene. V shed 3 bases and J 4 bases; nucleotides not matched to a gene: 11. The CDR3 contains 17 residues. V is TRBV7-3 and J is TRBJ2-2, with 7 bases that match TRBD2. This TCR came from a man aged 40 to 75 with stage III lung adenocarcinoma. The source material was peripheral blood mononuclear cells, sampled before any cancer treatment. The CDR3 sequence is CASSLYLSAGSTGELFF. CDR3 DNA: TGTGCCAGCAGCTTGTACCTCTCAGCGGGAAGCACCGGGGAGCTGTTTTTT.